The T cell receptor beta chain under discussion was sequenced for a study of blood T cells in healthy people across ages. As concerns this clonotype: Antigen unknown.

It was with a sample-barcoded 5' primer and a J-beta primer mix that a second PCR of about 6 to 12 cycles was run. Any given sample supplied a minimum of 3 million CDR3-containing paired-end reads. TCRdb ran MiXCR on the 5' RACE reads and lists one entry per CDR3 protein. The table records about 760,000 distinct CDR3 sequences, approximately 53% of them present only once. V dropped 5 bases and J dropped 8; count of bases not matched to a gene: 13. Germline V lookup: CDR1 MNHEY, CDR2 SMNVEV (reference sequence). The CDR3 totals 16 residues. The sample providers were healthy Caucasian people from Russia, aged roughly 6 to 90. Study observations and caveats: As age increased, TCR beta diversity per million T cells fell in a roughly linear fashion.

The receptor's source is a man aged 40-55 years in good health. Sequencing was performed on blood. This chain connects TRBV27 to TRBJ2-1; TRBD1 matches at 9 bases. DNA for the CDR3: TGTGCCAGCAGTGCCACAGGGGGCGCTGCCCTCCATGAGCAGTTCTTC. Translated: CASSATGGAALHEQFF.